The TCR beta chain described here comes from a study of CD8+CD57+ T cells in acquired aplastic anemia. Findings and caveats of the study: Controls did not differ significantly from patients in CD8+ Simpson's diversity.

Patients chosen for sequencing had CD8+CD57+ cells that had expanded, as shown by flow cytometry. In all patients, the disease was severe acquired aplastic anemia. Template material for TCR beta VDJ and CDR3 profiling consisted of genomic DNA. TCRdb itself ran the reads through MiXCR, one entry per CDR3 protein. The sample yields about 120,000 distinct CDR3 sequences, 50% to 70% seen once. The CDR3 has 14 amino acids. Germline-derived CDR1 and CDR2 are SQVTM and ANQGSEA. V lost 7 bases to trimming and J lost 8 bases; unmatched junction nucleotides: 8. For this clonotype: Its antigen remains unknown.

The clonotype originates from a human donor with aplastic anemia. This chain connects TRBV29-1 to TRBJ2-1, with TRBD2 matching over 13 bases. The sequenced sample was sorted CD4+, CD8+, or CD8+CD57+ T cells (not recorded which) from PBMCs. The CDR3 spells CSGGTSGVLDEQFF. Written as DNA, the CDR3 is TGCAGCGGGGGGACTAGCGGGGTGTTGGATGAGCAGTTCTTC.